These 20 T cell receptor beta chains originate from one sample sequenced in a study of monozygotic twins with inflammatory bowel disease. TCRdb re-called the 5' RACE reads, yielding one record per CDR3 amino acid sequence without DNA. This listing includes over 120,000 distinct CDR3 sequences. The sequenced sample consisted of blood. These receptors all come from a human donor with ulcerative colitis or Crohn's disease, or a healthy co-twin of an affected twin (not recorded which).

The CDR3 reads CASTNFTDTQHF. The V call is TRBV6-5, the J call TRBJ2-3. Per the germline V gene, CDR1 is MNHEY and CDR2 is SVGAGI. This CDR3 comprises 12 residues.

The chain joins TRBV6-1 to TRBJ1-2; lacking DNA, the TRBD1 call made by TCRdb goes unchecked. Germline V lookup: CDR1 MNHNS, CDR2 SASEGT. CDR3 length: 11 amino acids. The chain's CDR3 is CASIRTGGYTF.

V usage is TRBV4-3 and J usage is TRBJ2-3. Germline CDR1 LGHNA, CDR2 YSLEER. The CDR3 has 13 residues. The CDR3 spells CASSRTTGQKQYF.

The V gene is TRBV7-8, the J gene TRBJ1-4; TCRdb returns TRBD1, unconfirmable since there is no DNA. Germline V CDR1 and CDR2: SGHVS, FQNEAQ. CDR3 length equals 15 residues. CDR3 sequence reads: CASSPPGTGLEKLFF.

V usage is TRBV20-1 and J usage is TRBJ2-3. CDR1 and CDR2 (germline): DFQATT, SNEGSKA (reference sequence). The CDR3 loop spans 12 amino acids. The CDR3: CSAGRLTDTQYF.

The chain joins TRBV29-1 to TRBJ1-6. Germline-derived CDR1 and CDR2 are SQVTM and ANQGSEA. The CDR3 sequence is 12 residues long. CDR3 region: CSARNIDSPHHF.

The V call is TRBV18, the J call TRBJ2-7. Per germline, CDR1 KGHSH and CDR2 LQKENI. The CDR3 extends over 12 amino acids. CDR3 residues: CASSPVDYEQYF.

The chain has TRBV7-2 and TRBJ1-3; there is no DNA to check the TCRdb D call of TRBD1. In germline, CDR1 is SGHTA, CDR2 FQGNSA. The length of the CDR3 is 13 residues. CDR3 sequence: CASSVDSGNTIYF.

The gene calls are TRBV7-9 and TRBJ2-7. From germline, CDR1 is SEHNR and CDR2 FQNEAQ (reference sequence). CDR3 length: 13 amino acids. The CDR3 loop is CASSLPLAYEQYF.

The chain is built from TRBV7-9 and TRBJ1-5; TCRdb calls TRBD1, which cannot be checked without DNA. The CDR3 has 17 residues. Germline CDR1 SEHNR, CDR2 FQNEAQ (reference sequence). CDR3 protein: CASSLDRGPYSNQPQHF. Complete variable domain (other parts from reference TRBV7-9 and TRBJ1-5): DTGVSQNPRHKITKRGQNVTFRCDPISEHNRLYWYRQTLGQGPEFLTYFQNEAQLEKSRLLSDRFSAERPKGSFSTLEIQRTEQGDSAMYLCASSLDRGPYSNQPQHFGDGTRLSIL.

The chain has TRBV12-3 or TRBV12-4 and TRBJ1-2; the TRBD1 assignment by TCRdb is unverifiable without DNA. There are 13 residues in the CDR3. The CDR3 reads CASSYSNPGGYTF.

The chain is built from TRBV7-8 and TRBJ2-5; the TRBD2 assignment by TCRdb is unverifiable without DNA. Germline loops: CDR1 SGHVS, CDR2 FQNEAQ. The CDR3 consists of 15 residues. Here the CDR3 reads CASSLFERALETQYF.

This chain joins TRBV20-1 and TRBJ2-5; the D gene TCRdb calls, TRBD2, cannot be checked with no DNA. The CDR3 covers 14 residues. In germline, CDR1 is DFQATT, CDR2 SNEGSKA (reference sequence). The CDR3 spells CSAAISGRGETQYF.

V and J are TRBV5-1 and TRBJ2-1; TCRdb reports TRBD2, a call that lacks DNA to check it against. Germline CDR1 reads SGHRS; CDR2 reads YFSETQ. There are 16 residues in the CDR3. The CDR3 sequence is CASSDPSDYSYNEQFF.

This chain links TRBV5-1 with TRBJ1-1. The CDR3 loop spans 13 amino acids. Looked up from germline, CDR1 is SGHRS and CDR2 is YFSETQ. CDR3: CASSLKDRTEAFF.

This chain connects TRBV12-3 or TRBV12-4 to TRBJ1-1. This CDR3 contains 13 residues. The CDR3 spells CASIRVLDTEAFF.

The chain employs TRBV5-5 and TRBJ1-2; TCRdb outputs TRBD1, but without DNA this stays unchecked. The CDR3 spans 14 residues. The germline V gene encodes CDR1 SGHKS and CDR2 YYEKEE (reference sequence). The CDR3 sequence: CASSTRQGNYGYTF.

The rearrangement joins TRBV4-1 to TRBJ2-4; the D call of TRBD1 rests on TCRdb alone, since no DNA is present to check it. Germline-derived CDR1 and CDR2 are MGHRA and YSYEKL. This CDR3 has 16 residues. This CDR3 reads CASSQVGGGAKNIQYF.

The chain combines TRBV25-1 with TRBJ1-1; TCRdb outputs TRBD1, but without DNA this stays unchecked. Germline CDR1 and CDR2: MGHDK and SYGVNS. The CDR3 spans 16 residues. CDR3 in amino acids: CASSELEGQGGTEAFF.

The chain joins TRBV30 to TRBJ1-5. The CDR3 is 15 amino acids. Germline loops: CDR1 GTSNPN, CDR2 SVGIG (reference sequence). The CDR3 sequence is CAWSPLPQRIQPQHF.